What follows are 21 T cell receptor beta chains derived from one specimen sequenced in a study of Ad26.COV2.S vaccination and SARS-CoV-2 variants. Specified treatment: about 20 received Ad26.COV2.S at low or high dose, single or two shots; several received placebo; per-sample allocation not given. Sampling happened 63 days after the first vaccine or placebo injection. The protocol was immunoSEQ multiplex PCR, while the TCRdb copy is restricted to in-frame clones and leaves out a portion. The table has over 400,000 clones, about nine tenths seen once. This specimen consisted of peripheral blood, obtained in a trial of Ad26.COV2.S vaccine versus placebo. These receptors came from a person aged 18-60 years who received the Ad26.COV2.S COVID-19 vaccine or a placebo.

The chain carries TRBV11-2 and TRBJ2-7; the match to TRBD1 covers 11 bases. The germline V gene has CDR1 SGHAT and CDR2 FQNNGV. The V segment lost 4 bases and the J segment 4 bases; nucleotides outside the gene matches: 9. This CDR3 has 16 residues. CDR3 amino acids: CASSSNSGTGGYEQYF. The CDR3 nucleotides read TGTGCCAGCAGCTCGAACTCCGGGACAGGGGGGTACGAGCAGTACTTC.

The chain has TRBV19 and TRBJ2-7; TRBD2 aligns across 7 bases. Germline loops: CDR1 LNHDA, CDR2 SQIVND (reference sequence). Trimming at V came to 9 bases and at J to 3 bases, leaving 8 bases not matched to a gene. This CDR3 contains 13 residues. The CDR3 DNA sequence: TGTGCCAGCACAAAATCGGGGGGCTACGAGCAGTACTTC. This sequence encodes CASTKSGGYEQYF.

This chain links TRBV7-2 with TRBJ2-7; D is undetermined. From germline, CDR1 is SGHTA and CDR2 FQGNSA. The CDR3 extends over 14 amino acids. Trimming shortened V by 5 bases and J by 5 bases, and 16 bases separated the two germline ends. The CDR3 is CASSETDGRHEQYF. CDR3 DNA: TGTGCCAGCAGCGAAACTGATGGCCGCCACGAGCAGTACTTC.

V is TRBV7-2 and J is TRBJ2-3, with D unclear. Trimming took off 3 bases at V and 3 bases at J, with 13 bases between the two ends. The CDR3 has 15 amino acids. From germline, CDR1 is SGHTA and CDR2 FQGNSA. CDR3 DNA: TGTGCCAGCAGCTTTTTATCGGTCTCAACAGATACGCAGTATTTT. As protein: CASSFLSVSTDTQYF.

Here the CDR3 DNA reads TGTGCCAGCAGCGTAACCCGGGACAGGGACCATGAGCAGTTCTTC. It codes for CASSVTRDRDHEQFF. J is TRBJ2-1 and V is TRBV7-2; 9 bases match TRBD1. V lost 5 bases, J lost 8 bases, and 10 bases stayed unmatched. Germline values: CDR1 SGHTA, CDR2 FQGNSA. CDR3 size: 15 residues.

The V gene is TRBV7-9, the J gene TRBJ2-1, with a possible D match to TRBD1 (6 bases). V was trimmed by 4 bases and J by 10 bases, leaving 14 bases between them. Per the germline V gene, CDR1 is SEHNR and CDR2 is FQNEAQ (reference sequence). The CDR3 runs to 13 residues. The chain's CDR3 is CASSSPKGQEQFF. The CDR3 DNA sequence: TGTGCCAGCAGCTCCCCCAAAGGACAGGAGCAGTTCTTC. Using reference TRBV7-9 and TRBJ2-1 for the parts outside the CDR3, the full variable domain is DTGVSQNPRHKITKRGQNVTFRCDPISEHNRLYWYRQTLGQGPEFLTYFQNEAQLEKSRLLSDRFSAERPKGSFSTLEIQRTEQGDSAMYLCASSSPKGQEQFFGPGTRLTVL.

V and J are TRBV7-9 and TRBJ1-5, with D unclear. Trimming took off 4 bases at V and 7 bases at J, with 11 bases between the two ends. Germline V gene sequence: CDR1 SEHNR, CDR2 FQNEAQ (reference sequence). This CDR3 spans 13 amino acids. CDR3: CASSSNSWQPQHF. CDR3 in DNA: TGTGCCAGCAGCTCGAACTCTTGGCAGCCCCAGCATTTT.

V and J are TRBV6-5 and TRBJ1-6; D perhaps matches TRBD1 (6 bases). Germline V CDR1 and CDR2: MNHEY, SVGAGI. The CDR3 is 16 amino acids. Trimming shortened V by 4 bases and J by 6 bases, and 16 bases separated the two germline ends. CDR3 coding DNA: TGTGCCAGCAGTTCAAGCCAGGGGTTTGGTAATTCACCCCTCCACTTT. This encodes CASSSSQGFGNSPLHF.

The rearrangement links TRBV6-2 or TRBV6-3 to TRBJ2-2; TRBD1 might be the D (5 bases). V dropped 4 bases and J dropped 5 bases, with 11 bases sitting between them. The CDR3 runs to 14 residues. The germline CDR1 and CDR2 sequences are MNHEY and SVGEGT. CDR3 sequence: CASSFTGPTGELFF. CDR3 bases: TGTGCCAGCAGTTTTACAGGACCGACCGGGGAGCTGTTTTTT.

V and J are TRBV19 and TRBJ2-3; D is possibly TRBD1 (6 bases). The germline V and J ends were trimmed by 9 bases and 3 bases, with 22 bases remaining between them. The CDR3 runs 16 residues. The V gene's germline CDR1 is LNHDA and CDR2 SQIVND (reference sequence). The CDR3 here is CASAKNQDSFTDTQYF. The CDR3 DNA reads TGTGCCAGCGCCAAAAACCAGGACAGTTTTACAGATACGCAGTATTTT.

V is TRBV28 and J is TRBJ1-3; 8 bases map to TRBD1. Germline CDR1 is MDHEN and CDR2 is SYDVKM. The CDR3 is made up of 15 amino acids. V was clipped by 6 bases and J by 0 bases; unmatched bases: 4. Written as DNA, the CDR3 is TGTGCCAGCAGGGGACAGGCCTCCTCTGGAAACACCATATATTTT. This encodes CASRGQASSGNTIYF.

The genes are TRBV5-1 and TRBJ2-3, with D possibly being TRBD1 or TRBD2 (5 bases each). The CDR3 consists of 15 residues. Per the germline V gene, CDR1 is SGHRS and CDR2 is YFSETQ. With 3 bases removed from V and 1 base from J, the gap between germline ends came to 12 bases. This CDR3 reads CASSWGRPGTDTQYF. As DNA, the CDR3 is TGCGCCAGCAGCTGGGGACGGCCCGGCACAGATACGCAGTATTTT.

The gene calls are TRBV7-6 and TRBJ1-4, with no clear D. V lost 2 bases and J lost 8, with 9 bases in between. Per germline, CDR1 SGHVS and CDR2 FNYEAQ. CDR3 size: 13 residues. Here the CDR3 DNA reads TGTGCCAGCAGCTTATGGCCCGGAGAAAAACTGTTTTTT. This translates into CASSLWPGEKLFF.

This chain connects TRBV2 to TRBJ2-7, with TRBD1 matching 10 bases. Per the germline V gene, CDR1 is SNHLY and CDR2 is FYNNEI. J gave up 5 bases and V 3 bases, and 7 bases lay outside the gene matches. This CDR3 region has 15 residues. As DNA, the CDR3 is TGTGCCAGCAGTGATCCGGGACAGGGGCGAGACGAGCAGTACTTC. The encoded protein is CASSDPGQGRDEQYF.

This chain uses TRBV7-2 with TRBJ1-1; the match to TRBD1 covers 7 bases. J gave up 3 bases and V 5 bases, and 6 bases lay outside the gene matches. CDR1 SGHTA and CDR2 FQGNSA come from the germline V gene. There are 14 residues in the CDR3. The DNA of the CDR3 is TGTGCCAGCAGCCCACAGGGGCCCCACACTGAAGCTTTCTTT. Translated, it gives CASSPQGPHTEAFF.

The genes are TRBV6-5 and TRBJ1-1; TRBD1 matches 9 bases. Germline loops: CDR1 MNHEY, CDR2 SVGAGI. J gave up 1 base and V 5 bases, and 5 bases lay outside the gene matches. CDR3 length: 15 amino acids. CDR3 region: CASSITGGGNTEAFF. CDR3 coding DNA: TGTGCCAGCAGTATCACAGGGGGCGGGAACACTGAAGCTTTCTTT.

The V gene is TRBV18, the J gene TRBJ2-2; the D gene is possibly TRBD1 (6 bases). Trimming took off 2 bases at V and 4 bases at J, with 11 bases between the two ends. This CDR3 comprises 15 residues. Germline CDR1 KGHSH, CDR2 LQKENI. The CDR3, as DNA: TGTGCCAGCTCACCAGAATCCAGGGGCACCGGGGAGCTGTTTTTT. Protein product: CASSPESRGTGELFF.

This clone is a singleton in its sample. CDR3 sequence (DNA): TGTGCCTGGAGTGTACGCAGGGGAGGGGAAAAACTGTTTTTT. It yields the protein CAWSVRRGGEKLFF. The chain uses TRBV30 and TRBJ1-4; D is possibly TRBD1 (6 bases). Germline V gives CDR1 GTSNPN, CDR2 SVGIG (reference sequence). V lost 0 bases, J lost 8 bases, and 13 bases lay in between. The CDR3 length is 14 residues.

The DNA of the CDR3 is TGTGCCAGCAGCCCAAGGGACGGATACAATGAGCAGTTCTTC. Amino acid sequence: CASSPRDGYNEQFF. This chain joins TRBV7-2 and TRBJ2-1; D is perhaps TRBD1 or TRBD2 (5 bases each). CDR3 size: 14 residues. Trimming took 5 bases from V and 4 from J, leaving 12 bases between them. Germline V gene sequence: CDR1 SGHTA, CDR2 FQGNSA.

This chain uses TRBV5-6 with TRBJ1-2, with 7 bases that match TRBD1. V lost 0 bases, J lost 7 bases, and 9 bases stayed unmatched. This CDR3 comprises 15 residues. From germline, CDR1 is SGHDT and CDR2 YYEEEE. CDR3: CASSLGGQVRGGYTF. The DNA of the CDR3 is TGTGCCAGCAGCTTGGGAGGACAGGTACGAGGTGGCTACACCTTC. The variable domain in full, completed from reference TRBV5-6 and TRBJ1-2, reads DAGVTQSPTHLIKTRGQQVTLRCSPKSGHDTVSWYQQALGQGPQFIFQYYEEEERQRGNFPDRFSGHQFPNYSSELNVNALLLGDSALYLCASSLGGQVRGGYTFGSGTRLTVV.

The chain carries TRBV21-1 and TRBJ1-6; TRBD1, the D gene given by the table, was not confirmed from the DNA. TRBV21-1 is labeled a pseudogene. The CDR3 has 16 residues. As DNA, the CDR3 is TGTGCCAGCAGCAAATCTGAGGGACAGGGCCCCTCACCCCTCCACTTT. It translates to CASSKSEGQGPSPLHF.